The 4 T cell receptor beta chains below come from one sample, sequenced in a study of OX40 agonist ivuxolimab in advanced cancers. Libraries came from the immunoSEQ multiplex PCR assay. Entries here come from immuneACCESS through TCRdb and include only in-frame sequences with V and J called. Some clones fail to appear in such tables; in the studies checked, an unresolved V gene covers under half of the shortfall, and the cause of the remainder is unknown. Counted in this sample were 60,000 to 75,000 clones; 85% to 95% of them appeared once. Approximately 1% of the sample comes from the top ten. The sequenced sample was CD4+ or CD8+ T cells sorted from blood, obtained in a trial of the OX40 agonist ivuxolimab. The receptors stem from an adult with an advanced solid tumor such as melanoma, head and neck, liver or kidney cancer.

This clone was seen more than once but under ten times. The CDR3 region has the DNA TGTGCCAGCAGCCGGGGACAGGGAGGGAGCACAGATACGCAGTATTTT. This sequence encodes CASSRGQGGSTDTQYF. The chain combines TRBV5-6 with TRBJ2-3, with 9 bases matching TRBD1. V gave up 4 bases and J gave up 0 bases; unmatched junction bases: 6. Germline lookup yields CDR1 SGHDT and CDR2 YYEEEE. CDR3 length: 16 residues.

CDR3 amino acids: CASSVWGGATPWGYF. CDR3 sequence (DNA): TGTGCCAGCAGTGTTTGGGGGGGGGCTACCCCCTGGGGGTACTTC. This chain links TRBV2 with TRBJ2-7, with D possibly being TRBD2 (7 bases). Germline lookup yields CDR1 SNHLY and CDR2 FYNNEI. CDR3 length: 15 amino acids. V lost 4 bases to trimming and J lost 12 bases, with 25 bases between them.

This sequence joins TRBV13 and TRBJ2-7; a weak D match, TRBD2 (5 bases). The CDR3 is 15 amino acids. The V and J ends lost 0 bases and 0 bases respectively, with 9 bases between them. Germline V gene sequence: CDR1 PRHDT, CDR2 FYEKMQ (reference sequence). The CDR3 region is CASSLGSAGSYEQYF. CDR3 in DNA: TGTGCCAGCAGCTTAGGCTCGGCGGGCTCCTACGAGCAGTACTTC.

The rearrangement joins TRBV5-1 to TRBJ2-7; D gene ambiguous. This CDR3 region has 14 residues. Germline values: CDR1 SGHRS, CDR2 YFSETQ. Trimming left V 1 base short and J 1 base short, with 9 bases between. The CDR3 loop reads CASSLSSDSYEQYF. CDR3 DNA sequence: TGCGCCAGCAGCTTGTCGTCCGATTCCTACGAGCAGTACTTC.